This TCR beta chain was identified in a study of blood T cell repertoires in COVID-19. For the study at large: Sources were T cells, B-cell-depleted T cells, or PBMCs; the material itself was cDNA or gDNA.

The data were produced by immunoSEQ multiplex PCR, yet TCRdb's version contains in-frame clones alone and is incomplete. The data show some 200,000 clones, with about 86% seen just once and 1.5% held by the top ten. The germline V and J ends were trimmed by 4 bases and 8 bases, with 17 bases remaining between them. The CDR3 sequence is 15 residues long. The germline gives CDR1 LNHDA, CDR2 SQIVND (reference sequence). Source material: peripheral blood. This sequence joins TRBV19 and TRBJ1-4; a possible D gene is TRBD1 (5 bases). This receptor was taken from a man aged 18 to 29 with active or convalescent COVID-19. The CDR3 sequence: CASSKEWRGNEKLFF. Written as DNA, the CDR3 is TGTGCCAGTAGTAAAGAGTGGAGGGGCAACGAAAAACTGTTTTTT.